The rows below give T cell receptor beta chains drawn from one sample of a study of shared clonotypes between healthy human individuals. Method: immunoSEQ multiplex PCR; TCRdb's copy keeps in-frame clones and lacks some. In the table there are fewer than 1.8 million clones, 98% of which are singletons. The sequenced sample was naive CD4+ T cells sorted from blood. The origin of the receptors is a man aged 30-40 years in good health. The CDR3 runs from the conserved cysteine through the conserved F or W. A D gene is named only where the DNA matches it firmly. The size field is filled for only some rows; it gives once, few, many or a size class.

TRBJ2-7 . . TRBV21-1 TGTGCCAGCATTCCCCCGTGGTCTCTAGCGGGAGGGCCTCATGAAGCTAGCTACGAGCAGTACTTC CASIPPWSLAGGPHEASYEQYF
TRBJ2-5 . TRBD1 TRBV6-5 TGTGCCAGCACCAGAGCAGGGGGCTCGGAGACCCAGTACTTC CASTRAGGSETQYF
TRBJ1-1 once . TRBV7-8 TGTGCCAGCAGCGAAGGTTTGGTTACGGGGAACACTGAAGCTTTCTTT CASSEGLVTGNTEAFF
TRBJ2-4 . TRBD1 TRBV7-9 TGTGCCAGCAGCCCTCTAGTGGGACAGATGATAGCCAAAAACATTCAGTACTTC CASSPLVGQMIAKNIQYF
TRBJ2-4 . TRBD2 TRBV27 TGTGCCAGCAGTTCCCCGCGGGAGGCCAAAAACATTCAGTACTTC CASSSPREAKNIQYF
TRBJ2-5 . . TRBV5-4 TGTGCCAGCAGCTTAGGGGGGGGAGAGACCCAGTACTTC CASSLGGGETQYF
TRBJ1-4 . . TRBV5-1 TGCGCCAGCAGCTTGATCGGGACACCTAATGAAAAACTGTTTTTT CASSLIGTPNEKLFF
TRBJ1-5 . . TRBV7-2 TGTGCCAGCAGCTTCGTGGGAGCCAGCAATCAGCCCCAGCATTTT CASSFVGASNQPQHF
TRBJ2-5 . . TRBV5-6 TGTGCCAGCAGCTTGTCCGGGGCGGAGACCCAGTACTTC CASSLSGAETQYF
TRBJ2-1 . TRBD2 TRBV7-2 TGTGCCAGCAGCTTTAGCGGGTTCTACAATGAGCAGTTCTTC CASSFSGFYNEQFF
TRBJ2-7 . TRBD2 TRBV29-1 TGCAGCGCCAGGACTAGCGGTTACGAGCAGTACTTC CSARTSGYEQYF
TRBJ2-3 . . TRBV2 TGTGCCAGCACTGGGGGTTTGGGGGATACGCAGTATTTT CASTGGLGDTQYF
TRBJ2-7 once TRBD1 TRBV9 TGTGCCAGCACCCCGCCGGGACAGGGCTTTTGGGGGTACGAGCAGTACTTC CASTPPGQGFWGYEQYF
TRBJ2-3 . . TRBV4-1 TGCGCCAGCAGCCAAGAGATGGGGCTAGGATCTCCCAATACGCAGTATTTT CASSQEMGLGSPNTQYF
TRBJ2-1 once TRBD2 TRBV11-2 TGTGCCAGCAGCTTACCGGGACTACCCTACAATGAGCAGTTCTTC CASSLPGLPYNEQFF
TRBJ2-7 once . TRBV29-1 TGCAGCGTTGAACTAGCGAGGTCCTACGAGCAGTACTTC CSVELARSYEQYF
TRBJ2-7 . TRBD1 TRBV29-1 TGCAGCGTTGGGACAGGGGGCCTGAACGAGCAGTACTTC CSVGTGGLNEQYF
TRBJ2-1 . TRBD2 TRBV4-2 TGTGCCAGCAGCCAAGGTCTAGCGGGAAGGTATGAGCAGTTCTTC CASSQGLAGRYEQFF